This entry describes one TCR beta chain. The record originates from a study of T-cell reconstitution after alpha-beta-depleted transplantation in children. Library preparation (for TCRbeta) was performed with unique molecular identifiers. Using its own MiXCR run on the PCR reads, TCRdb lists one record per CDR3 protein. The sample has just over 950,000 distinct CDR3 sequences, about 26% seen once. The receptor comes from a boy younger than two who had a stem cell transplant for SCID, so the T cells may come from the graft donor. The starting material was PBMCs, mostly from graft donor cells, obtained 360 days after TCRalphabeta/CD19-depleted stem cell transplant.

The CDR3 spells CASSRSGPDTQYF. The DNA for the CDR3 is TGCGCCAGCAGCCGCTCGGGGCCAGATACGCAGTATTTT. The rearrangement uses TRBV5-1 and TRBJ2-3; D may be TRBD1 or TRBD2 (5 bases each). The CDR3 runs to 13 residues. Germline V gene sequence: CDR1 SGHRS, CDR2 YFSETQ. V dropped 4 bases and J dropped 4 bases, with 10 bases sitting between them.